These T cell receptor beta chains were read from a single sample in a study of blood T cell repertoires in COVID-19. Clones were read by immunoSEQ multiplex PCR, and TCRdb kept only the in-frame ones, dropping some. The sample yields some 200,000 clones, roughly 84% seen once. The sample comprised peripheral blood. The receptors were gathered from a human donor with acute or convalescent COVID-19. The donor label of this sample is uncertain. CDR3s include the opening cysteine and the closing phenylalanine or tryptophan. The order of the fields is V gene, clone size, J gene, CDR3 protein. Size values are once, few and many counts, or a class for expanded clones, and some rows have none.

v_call: TRBV3-1/TRBV3-2; clone_size: -; j_call: TRBJ2-1; cdr3_aa: CASSPLGASGGPYNEQFF
v_call: TRBV5-4; clone_size: -; j_call: TRBJ2-5; cdr3_aa: CASSLSDRGPETQYF
v_call: TRBV5-1; clone_size: few; j_call: TRBJ2-5; cdr3_aa: CASRATLSGVGETQYF
v_call: TRBV19; clone_size: -; j_call: TRBJ2-5; cdr3_aa: CASSPRGAGKETQYF
v_call: TRBV11-3; clone_size: -; j_call: TRBJ2-3; cdr3_aa: CASSASTGGVADTQYF
v_call: TRBV12-1; clone_size: -; j_call: TRBJ1-2; cdr3_aa: CASSTDRAVSYGYTF
v_call: TRBV18; clone_size: -; j_call: TRBJ2-2; cdr3_aa: CASSPNQVITGELFF
v_call: TRBV7-9; clone_size: -; j_call: TRBJ2-3; cdr3_aa: CASSLAAGEGTDTQYF
v_call: TRBV4-2; clone_size: -; j_call: TRBJ1-2; cdr3_aa: CASSQDGTGFYGYTF
v_call: TRBV6-5; clone_size: -; j_call: TRBJ1-2; cdr3_aa: CASSYSTGDYGYTF
v_call: TRBV11-2; clone_size: -; j_call: TRBJ2-1; cdr3_aa: CASSPSGPYNEQFF
v_call: TRBV5-1; clone_size: -; j_call: TRBJ2-2; cdr3_aa: CASSPTVGRDRGMFF
v_call: TRBV2; clone_size: -; j_call: TRBJ1-4; cdr3_aa: CASTRNEKLFF
v_call: TRBV7-9; clone_size: -; j_call: TRBJ2-1; cdr3_aa: CASSLTGGRDEQFF
v_call: TRBV7-8; clone_size: -; j_call: TRBJ1-5; cdr3_aa: CASSPGQIYNQPQHF
v_call: TRBV7-3; clone_size: -; j_call: TRBJ2-5; cdr3_aa: CASSRLGVGYGETQYF
v_call: TRBV29-1; clone_size: few; j_call: TRBJ2-1; cdr3_aa: CSATGDEQFF
v_call: TRBV5-4; clone_size: many; j_call: TRBJ1-2; cdr3_aa: CASSLLTGGYTF
v_call: TRBV2; clone_size: -; j_call: TRBJ2-4; cdr3_aa: CASSLDRNKNIQYF
v_call: TRBV15; clone_size: -; j_call: TRBJ2-3; cdr3_aa: CATSRDPGLEGRDTQYF
v_call: TRBV5-6; clone_size: -; j_call: TRBJ1-4; cdr3_aa: CASSLVAPISTNEKLFF
v_call: TRBV12-5; clone_size: -; j_call: TRBJ1-1; cdr3_aa: CASGLVRIPVTGFTEAFF
v_call: TRBV29-1; clone_size: few; j_call: TRBJ2-7; cdr3_aa: CSVAGGPYEQYF
v_call: TRBV29-1; clone_size: few; j_call: TRBJ1-2; cdr3_aa: CSGGQGASGYTF
v_call: TRBV5-8; clone_size: -; j_call: TRBJ2-7; cdr3_aa: CASSLEFEALGRWEQYF
v_call: TRBV2; clone_size: -; j_call: TRBJ1-2; cdr3_aa: CASGVGRLEGYTF
v_call: TRBV4-2; clone_size: -; j_call: TRBJ2-5; cdr3_aa: CASSQDPPGQETQYF
v_call: TRBV5-1; clone_size: -; j_call: TRBJ1-5; cdr3_aa: CASDSIDRTHQPQHF
v_call: TRBV6-6; clone_size: -; j_call: TRBJ1-1; cdr3_aa: CASVGSGEAFF
v_call: TRBV30; clone_size: -; j_call: TRBJ2-3; cdr3_aa: CAWSSGGGATDTQYF
v_call: TRBV15; clone_size: -; j_call: TRBJ2-7; cdr3_aa: CATSPRQGANEQYF
v_call: TRBV27; clone_size: few; j_call: TRBJ1-5; cdr3_aa: CASSRQSGNQPQHF
v_call: TRBV19; clone_size: -; j_call: TRBJ1-6; cdr3_aa: CASSFSSYNSPLHF
v_call: TRBV15; clone_size: -; j_call: TRBJ1-5; cdr3_aa: CATSSGGRSNQPQHF
v_call: TRBV7-9; clone_size: -; j_call: TRBJ1-3; cdr3_aa: CASSLLAGVRGNTIYF